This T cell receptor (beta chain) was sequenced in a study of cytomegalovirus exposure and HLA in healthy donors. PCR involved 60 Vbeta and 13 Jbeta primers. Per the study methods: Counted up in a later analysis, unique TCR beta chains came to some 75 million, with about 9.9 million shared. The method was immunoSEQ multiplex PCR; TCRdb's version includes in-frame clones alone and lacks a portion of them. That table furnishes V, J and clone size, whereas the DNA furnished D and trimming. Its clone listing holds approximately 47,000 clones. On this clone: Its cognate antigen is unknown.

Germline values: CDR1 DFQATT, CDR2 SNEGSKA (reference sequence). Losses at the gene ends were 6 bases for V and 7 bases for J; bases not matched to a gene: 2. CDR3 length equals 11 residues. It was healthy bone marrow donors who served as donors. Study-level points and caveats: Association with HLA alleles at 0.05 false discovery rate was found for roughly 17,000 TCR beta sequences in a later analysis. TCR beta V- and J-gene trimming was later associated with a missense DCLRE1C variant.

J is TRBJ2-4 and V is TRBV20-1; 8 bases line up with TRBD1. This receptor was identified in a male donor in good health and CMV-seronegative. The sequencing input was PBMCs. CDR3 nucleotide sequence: TGCAGTGCCTGGGACAGGAACATTCAGTACTTC. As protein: CSAWDRNIQYF.